The source of this T cell receptor beta chain is a study of OX40 agonist ivuxolimab in advanced cancers. Study details: Prior checkpoint blockade (anti-PD-1, anti-PD-L1 or anti-CTLA-4) was permitted; around 39% had it. Three patients, one with hepatocellular carcinoma and two with cutaneous melanoma, achieved partial responses.

V was shortened by 5 bases and J by 5 bases, with 12 bases between the two germline ends. The CDR3 spans 13 residues. The germline gives CDR1 KGHSH, CDR2 LQKENI. Study results and limitations: CD8+ T cells showed, on average, more clonal expansion than CD4+ cells.

In regard to this clone: No antigen is known for it.

Assay used: immunoSEQ multiplex PCR; TCRdb lists only in-frame clones, some missing. Counted here are over 55,000 clones, about 81% occurring once; the ten biggest clones make up just under 2.5%. The TCR sequence derives from an adult with an advanced solid tumor such as melanoma, head and neck, liver or kidney cancer. Here the sequenced sample was CD4+ or CD8+ T cells sorted from blood, taken in a trial of the OX40 agonist ivuxolimab. V and J are TRBV18 and TRBJ1-2; D gene ambiguous. DNA of the CDR3: TGTGCCAGCTCAGATCCGGCGAGATATGGCTACACCTTC. Protein product: CASSDPARYGYTF.